This TCR beta chain was sequenced during a study of T cells in localized non-small cell lung cancer. The study's findings and limits: With higher T cell density in blood came longer overall survival. Among the tissues sampled, uninvolved adjacent lung had the highest T cell clonality, above tumor. There were a median roughly 60 of the top 100 tumor clones appearing in adjacent lung.

As for this clone: Its antigen is not identified.

J gave up 4 bases and V 6 bases, and 11 bases lay outside the gene matches. Germline values: CDR1 SNHLY, CDR2 FYNNEI. The CDR3 consists of 16 residues. The data were produced by immunoSEQ multiplex PCR, yet TCRdb's version contains in-frame clones alone and is incomplete. The table lists approximately 150,000 clones, 80% to 90% of them singletons. The sample here was peripheral blood, taken before any cancer treatment. V usage is TRBV2 and J usage is TRBJ2-1; 8 nucleotides line up with TRBD2. This TCR derives from a female donor older than 55 with stage I lung adenocarcinoma. The DNA for the CDR3 is TGTGCCAGCAGCGTCACCGGGACTAGGTCTTACAATGAGCAGTTCTTC. It codes for CASSVTGTRSYNEQFF.